This T cell receptor beta chain was recovered during a study of T cell clusters in autoimmune cytopenias. About the research overall: Per sample, median TRB depth was roughly 50,000 reads, yielding a median 2,350 distinct clonotypes. Overall study findings and caveats: Active autoimmune hepatitis patients had approximately 3-fold fewer exclusive TRB clusters than healthy donors. Physiological T cell clusters of healthy donors were apparently absent in primary autoimmune cytopenia patients.

As concerns this clonotype: Its antigen is unknown.

Multiplex touch-down PCR amplified TRB using TRB-A and TRB-B pools in one tube. Reanalyzing the multiplex PCR reads, TCRdb keeps one entry per CDR3 protein, without DNA. This listing includes under 9,000 distinct CDR3 sequences. TRB was amplified from around 0.25 ug of peripheral blood genomic DNA per sample. Source material: peripheral blood. The source is a human donor with an autoimmune cytopenia or autoimmune hepatitis (not recorded which).

CDR3 amino acids: CASSRSSGEPTDTQYF. The J gene is TRBJ2-3, the V gene TRBV5-4; as DNA is missing, the TRBD2 call by TCRdb cannot be tested. The CDR3 is 16 amino acids. Germline assignment: CDR1 SGHNT and CDR2 YYREEE (reference sequence).